Sequencing of this T cell receptor (beta chain) was carried out in a study of blood T cell repertoires in COVID-19. Study in general: COVID-19 samples collected from the United States, Italy and Spain covered acute and convalescent phases. The analysed material was cDNA or gDNA that came from T cells, B-cell-depleted T cells, or PBMCs.

Trimming stripped 3 bases from V and 9 bases from J, with 15 bases between. Per the germline V gene, CDR1 is MNHNS and CDR2 is SASEGT. The CDR3 sequence is 14 residues long. Per the authors' pipeline: Reference gene primer amplification yielded estimated nucleated cell counts. Produced via immunoSEQ multiplex PCR; TCRdb's table is partial and in-frame only. V, J and clone size were drawn from that table, and D and trimming were deduced from the DNA. The repertoire holds around 200,000 clones, with 83% as singletons. The receptor was isolated from a woman in her thirties or forties with active or convalescent COVID-19. The chain is built from TRBV6-1 and TRBJ1-5; perhaps TRBD1 as D (5 bases). Sample: peripheral blood. The CDR3 DNA is TGTGCCAGCAGTGAGGGCGGGGGAGTTAGGCCCCAGCATTTT. Protein: CASSEGGGVRPQHF.